Listed here are 7 T cell receptor beta chains from one sample, sequenced in a study of blood T cell repertoires in COVID-19. Using immunoSEQ multiplex PCR, the repertoire was profiled, and TCRdb retains in-frame clones only, with some absent. The sample lists 150,000 or so clones, 75% to 90% occurring once. The sequenced sample consisted of peripheral blood. These receptors were taken from a man aged 18 to 29 with COVID-19, enrolled during active disease.

This chain links TRBV7-6 with TRBJ2-1; TRBD2 might be the D (6 bases). This CDR3 comprises 12 residues. Germline V CDR1 and CDR2: SGHVS, FNYEAQ. Deletions cut 2 bases from V and 9 bases from J, with 8 bases between. This CDR3 reads CASSLSGGEQFF. CDR3 DNA sequence: TGTGCCAGCAGCTTATCCGGGGGTGAGCAGTTCTTC. The variable domain in full, completed from reference TRBV7-6 and TRBJ2-1, reads GAGVSQSPRYKVTKRGQDVALRCDPISGHVSLYWYRQALGQGPEFLTYFNYEAQQDKSGLPNDRFSAERPEGSISTLTIQRTEQRDSAMYRCASSLSGGEQFFGPGTRLTVL.

The rearrangement uses TRBV7-9 and TRBJ2-2; 10 bases fit TRBD1. Unmatched junction bases numbered 0, after V lost 1 base and J lost 4 bases. Germline values: CDR1 SEHNR, CDR2 FQNEAQ (reference sequence). The CDR3 loop spans 15 amino acids. The CDR3 spells CASSLGDRGTGELFF. The CDR3 DNA sequence: TGTGCCAGCAGCTTAGGGGACAGGGGCACCGGGGAGCTGTTTTTT.

The V and J genes are TRBV28 and TRBJ1-5; the D gene is possibly TRBD1 (6 bases). The CDR3 totals 14 residues. V was trimmed by 5 bases and J by 9 bases, leaving 17 bases between them. Germline V lookup: CDR1 MDHEN, CDR2 SYDVKM. The CDR3 loop is CASSPRDKWGPQHF. The DNA of the CDR3 is TGTGCCAGCAGTCCCAGGGACAAGTGGGGGCCCCAGCATTTT.

V and J are TRBV24-1 and TRBJ1-2, with TRBD1 as a possible D gene (6 bases). The CDR3 is 15 amino acids. Germline V gene lookup returns CDR1 KGHDR and CDR2 SFDVKD. Trimming removed 6 bases at V and 6 bases at J, with 19 bases between. Written as DNA, the CDR3 is TGTGCCACCAGTCGCAACAGGGTCGATCCGGATGGCTACACCTTC. Its translation is CATSRNRVDPDGYTF.

This CDR3 is CSAKRRTSGRDRYEQYF. CDR3 bases: TGCAGCGCTAAACGTCGGACTAGCGGGAGAGACCGCTACGAGCAGTACTTC. This sequence joins TRBV29-1 and TRBJ2-7, with TRBD2 matching 13 bases. The junction had 15 bases not matched to a gene; V was cut back by 7 bases and J by 3 bases. CDR3 length: 17 amino acids. Germline-derived CDR1 and CDR2 are SQVTM and ANQGSEA.

Only one count was recorded for this clone. The V gene is TRBV7-9, the J gene TRBJ1-2; D uncertain. V lost 5 bases to trimming and J lost 12 bases, with 16 bases between them. Germline loops: CDR1 SEHNR, CDR2 FQNEAQ (reference sequence). The CDR3 consists of 12 residues. The CDR3 region has the DNA TGTGCCAGCAGCCCTAGGATCTCACCCCACACCTTC. This codes for CASSPRISPHTF.

This chain uses TRBV7-2 with TRBJ1-2; D uncertain. The CDR3 has 13 amino acids. Germline CDR1 reads SGHTA; CDR2 reads FQGNSA. V was trimmed by 2 bases and J by 8 bases, leaving 12 bases between them. This CDR3 reads CASSLLGRSGYTF. Here the CDR3 DNA reads TGTGCCAGCAGCTTATTGGGCAGGTCGGGCTACACCTTC.